The 27 T cell receptor beta chains below all came from one sample that was sequenced in a study of cytomegalovirus exposure and HLA in healthy donors. Amplification used 60 Vbeta primers and 13 Jbeta primers. Profiling relied on immunoSEQ multiplex PCR, and the TCRdb table lists in-frame clones only, not all of them. The sample carries around 190,000 clones, about 85% recorded once. The sample taken for sequencing was PBMCs. The origin of the receptors is a woman in her forties or fifties in good health and CMV-seronegative.

The CDR3, as DNA: TGTGCCAGCAGTCCCCGACAAGCGGCTCAGCCCCAGCATTTT. Protein sequence: CASSPRQAAQPQHF. V and J are TRBV28 and TRBJ1-5; no reliable D call. V gave up 5 bases and J gave up 6 bases, with 14 bases separating them. This CDR3 spans 14 amino acids. Germline V gene sequence: CDR1 MDHEN, CDR2 SYDVKM.

Only one count was recorded for this clone. CDR3 nucleotides: TGTGCCAGCAGGCTACCCGGGCCGGGGGGAGGGGAGCAGTACTTC. Translating it yields CASRLPGPGGGEQYF. The chain uses TRBV5-4 and TRBJ2-7; TRBD2 aligns across 7 bases. Germline CDR1 and CDR2: SGHNT and YYREEE (reference sequence). The CDR3 length is 15 residues. V trimming: 5 bases; J trimming: 7 bases; junction bases outside the gene matches: 15.

The sample holds a few counts of this clone. The rearrangement links TRBV10-3 to TRBJ1-2; D unclear. V dropped 0 bases and J dropped 0 bases, with 11 bases sitting between them. In germline, CDR1 is ENHRY, CDR2 SYGVKD. The CDR3 contains 16 residues. The CDR3 DNA reads as TGTGCCATCAGTGAGTCGATACGTGCAGCTAACTATGGCTACACCTTC. It specifies CAISESIRAANYGYTF.

The chain recombines TRBV5-4 with TRBJ2-7; 12 bases agree with TRBD1. Germline lookup yields CDR1 SGHNT and CDR2 YYREEE (reference sequence). The CDR3 loop spans 18 amino acids. J gave up 2 bases and V 5 bases, and 14 bases lay outside the gene matches. The CDR3 loop is CASSIGGQGAILAYEQYF. The CDR3 DNA reads as TGTGCCAGCAGTATCGGGGGACAGGGGGCGATACTGGCCTACGAGCAGTACTTC.

The rearrangement joins TRBV4-1 to TRBJ2-1; a weak D match, TRBD2 (6 bases). Germline values: CDR1 MGHRA, CDR2 YSYEKL. This CDR3 is 14 amino acids long. V lost 0 bases, J lost 7 bases, and 10 bases lay in between. The CDR3 DNA reads as TGCGCCAGCAGCCAAGATCCACTAGCAAATGAGCAGTTCTTC. Its translation: CASSQDPLANEQFF.

This clone was detected only once. The V and J genes are TRBV7-2 and TRBJ2-5; D may be TRBD1 (6 bases). The closer fit of TRBJ2-7 to the DNA end suggests the J call may be wrong. Looked up from germline, CDR1 is SGHTA and CDR2 is FQGNSA. This CDR3 spans 12 amino acids. CDR3 residues: CASSPDRYEQYF. The CDR3 bases are TGTGCCAGCAGCCCTGACAGGTACGAGCAGTACTTC.

The chain uses TRBV18 and TRBJ1-1; 10 bases align to TRBD1. This CDR3 has 15 residues. The germline V gene has CDR1 KGHSH and CDR2 LQKENI. V shed 5 bases and J 0 bases; nucleotides not matched to a gene: 3. DNA for the CDR3: TGTGCCAGCTCATTGACAGGGGGCTTGAACACTGAAGCTTTCTTT. Protein: CASSLTGGLNTEAFF.

The chain links TRBV12-5 to TRBJ1-1; D is ambiguous. Germline V gene data show CDR1 as LGHNT and CDR2 as FRNRAP. This CDR3 region has 13 residues. Trimming removed 5 bases at V and 0 bases at J, with 7 bases between. Written as DNA, the CDR3 is TGTGCTAGTGGTGTCACTATGAACACTGAAGCTTTCTTT. Translation gives CASGVTMNTEAFF.

The genes are TRBV2 and TRBJ2-1; 12 bases map to TRBD2. J lost 7 bases, V lost 0 bases, and 7 bases had no gene match. This CDR3 spans 17 amino acids. The germline V gene encodes CDR1 SNHLY and CDR2 FYNNEI. In DNA, the CDR3 is TGTGCCAGCAGTGAAGCGCTGACTAGCGGGAGACGGAATGAGCAGTTCTTC. As protein: CASSEALTSGRRNEQFF.

The V call is TRBV6-1, the J call TRBJ1-1; D not certain. Trimming pared 3 bases from V and 0 bases from J, leaving 8 bases between. This CDR3 spans 14 amino acids. Germline V gene sequence: CDR1 MNHNS, CDR2 SASEGT. CDR3 loop: CASSDLSLNTEAFF. Here the CDR3 DNA reads TGTGCCAGCAGTGACCTCTCTTTGAACACTGAAGCTTTCTTT.

The chain combines TRBV5-1 with TRBJ1-1; 7 bases are a match to TRBD1. The CDR3 is 14 residues long. V was clipped by 0 bases and J by 4 bases; unmatched bases: 3. Germline lookup yields CDR1 SGHRS and CDR2 YFSETQ. This CDR3 is CASSLDRGSTEAFF. The CDR3 coding sequence is TGCGCCAGCAGCTTGGACAGGGGATCCACTGAAGCTTTCTTT.

The chain uses TRBV6-1 and TRBJ2-2; D is ambiguous. In germline, CDR1 is MNHNS, CDR2 SASEGT. CDR3 size: 14 residues. V was cut by 6 bases and J by 0 bases, with 8 bases left in between. Here the CDR3 reads CASREFANTGELFF. CDR3 bases: TGTGCCAGCAGGGAGTTCGCGAACACCGGGGAGCTGTTTTTT.

The chain couples TRBV7-2 to TRBJ1-2; 10 bases match TRBD1. The germline V gene encodes CDR1 SGHTA and CDR2 FQGNSA. This CDR3 is built from 15 residues. The junction had 1 base not matched to a gene; V was cut back by 0 bases and J by 3 bases. CDR3 DNA sequence: TGTGCCAGCAGCTTAGCTGGGACAGGGGACTATGGCTACACCTTC. Protein sequence: CASSLAGTGDYGYTF.

This rearrangement joins TRBV5-1 to TRBJ2-7; 7 nucleotides match TRBD1. The CDR3 is made up of 16 amino acids. Germline CDR1 and CDR2: SGHRS and YFSETQ. Germline trimming cut 3 bases from V and 0 bases from J; bases unmatched to any gene: 9. CDR3 amino acids: CASSYPQGLSSYEQYF. The CDR3 DNA sequence: TGCGCCAGCAGCTACCCACAGGGGTTAAGCTCCTACGAGCAGTACTTC.

This chain connects TRBV11-2 to TRBJ1-2; D is ambiguous. V shed 1 base and J shed 8 bases, with 8 bases lying between them. The CDR3 has 12 residues. Germline V lookup: CDR1 SGHAT, CDR2 FQNNGV. The CDR3 is CASSLGGLGYTF. The CDR3 DNA follows: TGTGCCAGCAGCTTAGGAGGTTTGGGCTACACCTTC.

J is TRBJ2-7 and V is TRBV25-1, with D unresolved. Germline values: CDR1 MGHDK, CDR2 SYGVNS. V was shortened by 2 bases and J by 2 bases, with 7 bases between the two germline ends. This CDR3 spans 13 amino acids. CDR3 sequence: CASSERSPYEQYF. In DNA, the CDR3 is TGTGCCAGCAGTGAACGGAGCCCCTACGAGCAGTACTTC.

This clone was counted a single time. The CDR3 bases are TGTGCCAGCAGTTCGACTGCCTCCTACGAGCAGTACTTC. Translated: CASSSTASYEQYF. The chain links TRBV27 to TRBJ2-7; unclear D gene. V was cut by 4 bases and J by 0 bases, with 7 bases left in between. The CDR3 runs to 13 residues. CDR1 is MNHEY and CDR2 is SMNVEV in the germline V gene (reference sequence).

V gene TRBV9 combines with J gene TRBJ2-7, with 7 positions matching TRBD1. From germline, CDR1 is SGDLS and CDR2 YYNGEE. This CDR3 region has 14 residues. V lost 4 bases, J lost 3 bases, and 7 bases stayed unmatched. CDR3 residues: CASSTATGNYEQYF. The CDR3 nucleotides are TGTGCCAGCAGCACGGCGACAGGGAACTACGAGCAGTACTTC.

This clone was recorded once. The rearrangement uses TRBV7-2 and TRBJ1-1; a possible D gene is TRBD1 (6 bases). Germline loops: CDR1 SGHTA, CDR2 FQGNSA. CDR3 length equals 13 residues. The ends were cut back, 6 bases at V and 6 bases at J, with 14 bases in the middle. This CDR3 is CASSYTGYAEAFF. Written as DNA, the CDR3 is TGTGCCAGCAGTTACACAGGGTACGCTGAAGCTTTCTTT.

The chain is built from TRBV27 and TRBJ2-7; 7 bases agree with TRBD2. Losses at the gene ends were 5 bases for V and 0 bases for J; bases not matched to a gene: 7. The CDR3 has 15 amino acids. Germline V CDR1 and CDR2: MNHEY, SMNVEV (reference sequence). CDR3 protein: CASSLREGSSYEQYF. CDR3 DNA sequence: TGTGCCAGCAGTCTGAGGGAGGGTAGCTCCTACGAGCAGTACTTC.

This clone appeared a few times. The V call is TRBV6-5, the J call TRBJ1-1; tentative D call: TRBD1 (5 bases). V lost 2 bases, J lost 1 base, and 8 bases lay in between. Germline CDR1 and CDR2: MNHEY and SVGAGI. The CDR3 contains 14 residues. This chain's CDR3 is CASSYARENTEAFF. CDR3 bases: TGTGCCAGCAGTTACGCCAGGGAGAACACTGAAGCTTTCTTT.

The rearrangement links TRBV9 to TRBJ2-7; D perhaps matches TRBD2 (5 bases). The CDR3 length is 14 residues. Trimming shortened V by 0 bases and J by 1 base, and 8 bases separated the two germline ends. Germline CDR1 SGDLS, CDR2 YYNGEE. The CDR3 spells CASSVDEGSYEQYF. The CDR3 bases are TGTGCCAGCAGCGTAGACGAGGGTTCCTACGAGCAGTACTTC.

In DNA, the CDR3 is TGTGCCAGCAGCTTACCAGGGACAGTTAGCAATCAGCCCCAGCATTTT. Protein product: CASSLPGTVSNQPQHF. The chain joins TRBV7-2 to TRBJ1-5; the match to TRBD1 covers 7 bases. V shed 2 bases, J shed 0 bases, and the junction held 4 bases outside the gene matches. The germline V gene has CDR1 SGHTA and CDR2 FQGNSA. This CDR3 contains 16 residues.

The chain uses TRBV7-2 and TRBJ1-5, with D perhaps matching TRBD1 (5 bases). V was shortened by 2 bases and J by 5 bases, with 10 bases between the two germline ends. This CDR3 is built from 14 residues. Looked up from germline, CDR1 is SGHTA and CDR2 is FQGNSA. CDR3 residues: CASSLQGGDQPQHF. The CDR3 DNA reads as TGTGCCAGCAGCTTACAGGGTGGTGATCAGCCCCAGCATTTT.

The chain is built from TRBV7-2 and TRBJ2-3, with D maybe TRBD2 (6 bases). The ends were cut back, 8 bases at V and 2 bases at J, with 14 bases in the middle. Germline assignment: CDR1 SGHTA and CDR2 FQGNSA. The CDR3 is 14 residues long. The DNA of the CDR3 is TGTGCCAGCGGGGGGTTCGCCTTCACAGATACGCAGTATTTT. It translates to CASGGFAFTDTQYF.

The chain recombines TRBV7-3 with TRBJ2-2, with TRBD1 matching over 12 bases. The CDR3 has 16 amino acids. V shed 5 bases and J 5 bases; nucleotides not matched to a gene: 6. Germline CDR1 and CDR2: SGHTA and FQGTGA. The CDR3 loop is CASSRPGQGATGELFF. The CDR3 DNA is TGTGCCAGCAGCAGACCGGGACAGGGGGCAACCGGGGAGCTGTTTTTT.

The chain has TRBV7-2 and TRBJ1-1, with unresolved D. This CDR3 has 13 amino acids. CDR1 and CDR2 from the germline V gene are SGHTA and FQGNSA. Trimming took off 6 bases at V and 7 bases at J, with 15 bases between the two ends. In DNA, the CDR3 is TGTGCCAGCAGATTACCCCAGAATCGTGAAGCTTTCTTT. Protein: CASRLPQNREAFF.